This TCR beta chain derives from a study of T cell responses to AZD1222 COVID-19 vaccine. The table came from immunoSEQ multiplex PCR; TCRdb's copy has only in-frame clones and leaves some out. The sample carries approximately 130,000 clones, 93% recorded once. Study-wide findings and caveats: It was only a handful of AZD1222 recipients who were seropositive at baseline.

Germline loops: CDR1 MNHEY, CDR2 SVGAGI. CDR3 length equals 13 residues. The V end was cut by 10 bases, the J end by 8 bases, with 21 bases between. A remark on this clone: Its matching antigen is unknown.

The sample here was peripheral blood, taken on day 0 of AZD1222 vaccination. This clonotype was sampled from an adult in good health. The chain combines TRBV6-5 with TRBJ2-7; perhaps TRBD2 as D (6 bases). DNA for the CDR3: TGTGCCACCGGCGCCCCGGGGGTCCCCCAGCAGTACTTC. Protein: CATGAPGVPQQYF.